This TCR beta chain is drawn from a study of T cell responses to AZD1222 COVID-19 vaccine. Study at large: Recipients boosted at about 4 weeks or about 12 weeks are pooled.

Assay: immunoSEQ multiplex PCR; the TCRdb copy retains only in-frame clones and omits some. The sample records roughly 130,000 clones, roughly nine tenths being singletons. Findings and caveats of the study: Baseline seropositivity occurred in only a handful of AZD1222 recipients. Every sample of the repertoires postdated the peak T cell response.

The CDR3 is 16 residues long. The germline V gene has CDR1 SGHAT and CDR2 FQNNGV. The trim removed 0 bases at V and 6 bases at J, leaving 2 bases unmatched. Regarding this clone: What it recognizes is unknown.

The sample here was peripheral blood, taken on day 0 of AZD1222 vaccination. The clonotype was recovered from an adult in good health. The rearrangement uses TRBV11-2 and TRBJ2-2, with 12 bases fitting TRBD2. CDR3 loop: CASSLEGLAGSGELFF. CDR3 DNA: TGTGCCAGCAGCTTAGAAGGACTAGCGGGATCCGGGGAGCTGTTTTTT.